The clone carrying this T cell receptor beta chain was picked up a small number of times. An assay was performed, and its level was deep. Assay: immunoSEQ multiplex PCR; the TCRdb copy retains only in-frame clones and omits some. This table has over a million clones, approximately 68% appearing once. The sample belongs to a study of shared clonotypes between healthy human individuals. Study in general: Each donor contributed plates that comprised three CD4 naive, three CD4 memory, two CD8 naive and one CD8 memory.

Looked up from germline, CDR1 is SGHVS and CDR2 is FQNEAQ. Trimming left V 5 bases short and J 2 bases short, with 16 bases between. The CDR3 has 15 amino acids. The chain recombines TRBV7-8 with TRBJ2-7; D unclear. The receptor's source is a young man in good health. Sample: memory CD4+ T cells sorted from blood. Noted subset: CD45RA-negative fraction. The CDR3 bases are TGTGCCAGCAGCCTCGAACAATTACCAACCTACGAGCAGTACTTC. It codes for CASSLEQLPTYEQYF.